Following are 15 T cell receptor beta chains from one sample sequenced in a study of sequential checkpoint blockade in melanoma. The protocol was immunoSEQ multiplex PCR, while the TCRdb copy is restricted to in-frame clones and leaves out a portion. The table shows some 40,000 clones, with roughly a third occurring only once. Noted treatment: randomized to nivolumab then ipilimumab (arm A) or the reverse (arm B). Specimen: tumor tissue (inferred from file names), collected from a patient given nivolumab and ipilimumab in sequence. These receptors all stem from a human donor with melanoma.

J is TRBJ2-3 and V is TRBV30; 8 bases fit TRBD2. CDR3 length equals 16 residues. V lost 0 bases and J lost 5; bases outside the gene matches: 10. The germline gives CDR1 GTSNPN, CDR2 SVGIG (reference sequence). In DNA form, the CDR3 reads TGTGCCTGGAGTGTACAGCCAGCGGGAGTGGAAGATACGCAGTATTTT. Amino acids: CAWSVQPAGVEDTQYF.

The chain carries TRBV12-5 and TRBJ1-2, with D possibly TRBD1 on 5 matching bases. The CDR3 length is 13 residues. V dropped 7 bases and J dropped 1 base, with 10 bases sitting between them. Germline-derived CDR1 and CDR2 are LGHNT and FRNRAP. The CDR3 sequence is CASVPDSNYGYTF. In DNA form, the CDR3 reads TGTGCTAGTGTCCCCGACAGTAACTATGGCTACACCTTC.

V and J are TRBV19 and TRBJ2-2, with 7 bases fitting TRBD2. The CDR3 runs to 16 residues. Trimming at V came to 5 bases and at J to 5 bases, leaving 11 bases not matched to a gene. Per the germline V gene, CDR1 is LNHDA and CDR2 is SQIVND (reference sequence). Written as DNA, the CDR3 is TGTGCCAGTAGTGTCCCTACGGGGGGAAGGACCGGGGAGCTGTTTTTT. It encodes CASSVPTGGRTGELFF.

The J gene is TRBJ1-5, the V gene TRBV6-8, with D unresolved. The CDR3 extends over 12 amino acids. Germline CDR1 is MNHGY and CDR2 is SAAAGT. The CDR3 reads CARLMGNQPQHF. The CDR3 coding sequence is TGTGCTCGGTTGATGGGCAATCAGCCCCAGCATTTT.

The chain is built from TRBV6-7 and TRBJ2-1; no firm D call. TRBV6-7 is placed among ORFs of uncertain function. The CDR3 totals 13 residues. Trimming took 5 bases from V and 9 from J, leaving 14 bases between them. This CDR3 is CASSATDESEQFF. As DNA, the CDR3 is TGTGCCAGCAGTGCCACGGATGAGAGTGAGCAGTTCTTC.

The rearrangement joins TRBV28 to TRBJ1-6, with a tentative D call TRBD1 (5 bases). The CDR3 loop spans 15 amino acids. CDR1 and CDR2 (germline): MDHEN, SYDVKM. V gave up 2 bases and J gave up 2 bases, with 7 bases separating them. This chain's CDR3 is CASSLRGPYNSPLHF. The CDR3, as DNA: TGTGCCAGCAGTTTACGGGGCCCCTATAATTCACCCCTCCACTTT.

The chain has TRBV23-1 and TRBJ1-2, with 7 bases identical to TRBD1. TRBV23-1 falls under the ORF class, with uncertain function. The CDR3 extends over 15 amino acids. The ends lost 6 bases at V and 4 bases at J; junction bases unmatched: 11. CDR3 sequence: CASSQDRTGGYGYTF. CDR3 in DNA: TGCGCCAGCAGCCAAGATCGGACAGGAGGCTATGGCTACACCTTC.

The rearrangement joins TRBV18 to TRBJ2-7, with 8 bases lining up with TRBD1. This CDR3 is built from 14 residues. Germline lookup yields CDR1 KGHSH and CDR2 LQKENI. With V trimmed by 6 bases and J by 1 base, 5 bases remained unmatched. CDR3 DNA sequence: TGTGCCAGCTCCTTGGGACAGGCTTCCTACGAGCAGTACTTC. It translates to CASSLGQASYEQYF.

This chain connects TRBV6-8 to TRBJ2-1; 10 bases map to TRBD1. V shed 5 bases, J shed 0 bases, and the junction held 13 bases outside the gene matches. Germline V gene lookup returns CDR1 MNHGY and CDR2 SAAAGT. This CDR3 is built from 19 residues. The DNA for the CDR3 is TGTGCCAGCAGTGGAATGACAGGGGGCCCCTTTCCCTCCTACAATGAGCAGTTCTTC. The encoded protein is CASSGMTGGPFPSYNEQFF.

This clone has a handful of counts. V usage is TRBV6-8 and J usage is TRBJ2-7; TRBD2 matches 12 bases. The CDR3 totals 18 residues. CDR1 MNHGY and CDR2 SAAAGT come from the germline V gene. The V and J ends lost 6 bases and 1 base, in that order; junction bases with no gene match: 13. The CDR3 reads CASRHPSSGRAPSYEQYF. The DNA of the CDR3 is TGTGCCAGCAGACACCCCTCTAGCGGGAGGGCCCCTTCCTACGAGCAGTACTTC.

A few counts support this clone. The CDR3 here is CASSPGSRGTYEQYF. CDR3 in DNA: TGTGCCAGCAGCCCCGGTAGTCGGGGGACCTACGAGCAGTACTTC. The V gene is TRBV6-8, the J gene TRBJ2-7, with D possibly TRBD2 on 6 matching bases. V lost 6 bases and J lost 2, with 17 bases in between. Germline assignment: CDR1 MNHGY and CDR2 SAAAGT. The CDR3 consists of 15 residues.

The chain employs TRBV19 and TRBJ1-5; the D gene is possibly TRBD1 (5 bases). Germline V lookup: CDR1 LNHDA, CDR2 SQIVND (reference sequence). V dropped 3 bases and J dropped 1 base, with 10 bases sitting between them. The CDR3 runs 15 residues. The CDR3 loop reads CASSIYGDSNQPQHF. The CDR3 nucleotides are TGTGCCAGTAGTATCTACGGGGACAGCAATCAGCCCCAGCATTTT. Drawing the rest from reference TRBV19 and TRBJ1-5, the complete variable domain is DGGITQSPKYLFRKEGQNVTLSCEQNLNHDAMYWYRQDPGQGLRLIYYSQIVNDFQKGDIAEGYSVSREKKESFPLTVTSAQKNPTAFYLCASSIYGDSNQPQHFGDGTRLSIL.

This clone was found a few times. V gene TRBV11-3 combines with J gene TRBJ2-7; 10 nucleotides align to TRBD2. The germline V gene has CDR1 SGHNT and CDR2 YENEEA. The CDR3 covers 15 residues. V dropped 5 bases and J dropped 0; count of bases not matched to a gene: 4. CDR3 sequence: CASSPSGSDSYEQYF. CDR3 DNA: TGTGCCAGCAGCCCTAGCGGGAGTGACTCCTACGAGCAGTACTTC. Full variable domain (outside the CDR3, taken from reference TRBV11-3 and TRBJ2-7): EAGVVQSPRYKIIEKKQPVAFWCNPISGHNTLYWYLQNLGQGPELLIRYENEEAVDDSQLPKDRFSAERLKGVDSTLKIQPAELGDSAVYLCASSPSGSDSYEQYFGPGTRLTVT.

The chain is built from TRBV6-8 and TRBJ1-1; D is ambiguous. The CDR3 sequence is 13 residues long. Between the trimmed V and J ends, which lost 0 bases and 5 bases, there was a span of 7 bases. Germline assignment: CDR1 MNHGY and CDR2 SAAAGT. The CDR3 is CASSYSGRTEAFF. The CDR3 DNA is TGTGCCAGCAGTTACTCGGGGAGGACTGAAGCTTTCTTT.

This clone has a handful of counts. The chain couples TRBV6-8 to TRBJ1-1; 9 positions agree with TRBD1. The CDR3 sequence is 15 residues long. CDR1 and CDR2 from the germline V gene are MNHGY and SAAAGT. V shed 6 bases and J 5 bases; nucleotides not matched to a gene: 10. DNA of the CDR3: TGTGCCAGCAGCCGACCCGGGACAGGGAGAACTGAAGCTTTCTTT. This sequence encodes CASSRPGTGRTEAFF.